Listed here are 17 T cell receptor beta chains from one sample, sequenced in a study of CD8+CD57+ T cells in acquired aplastic anemia (dated by TCRdb to the late 2010s). The sequencer listed for this sample is Illumina HiSeq 2000. Genomic DNA served as template for TCR beta VDJ combination and CDR3 sequence profiling. TCRdb ran its own pipeline on the public reads, namely fastp trimming at Q25 and MiXCR clone calling, and kept in-frame beta chains. One record per CDR3 amino acid sequence lists the most common genes and DNA. The sample has 200,000 to 250,000 distinct CDR3 sequences on record, around three fifths of them singletons. The top ten clonotypes cover around 50% of the sample. The patients picked for sequencing were ones in whom flow cytometry had shown an expansion of CD8+CD57+ cells. Input material: sorted CD4+, CD8+, or CD8+CD57+ T cells (not recorded which) from PBMCs. The origin of the receptors is a human donor with aplastic anemia.

The CDR3 DNA sequence: TGTGCCAGCAGCTTACGTAGCGGAAGCTCCTACGAGCAGTACTTC. This encodes CASSLRSGSSYEQYF. V is TRBV7-6 and J is TRBJ2-7; a weak D match, TRBD2 (6 bases). The V gene's germline CDR1 is SGHVS and CDR2 FNYEAQ. Trimming cost V 2 bases and J 0 bases, with 11 bases left between them. This CDR3 contains 15 residues.

This clonotype was detected many times. This chain links TRBV6-5 with TRBJ2-7; D remains ambiguous. The ends were cut back, 5 bases at V and 3 bases at J, with 11 bases in the middle. This CDR3 contains 13 residues. CDR1 MNHEY and CDR2 SVGAGI come from the germline V gene. CDR3 coding DNA: TGTGCCAGCAGTACCGCGCTGGACTACGAGCAGTACTTC. Protein product: CASSTALDYEQYF.

The rearrangement links TRBV15 to TRBJ2-7; D ambiguous. Germline V gene data show CDR1 as LNHNV and CDR2 as YYDKDF (reference sequence). With 3 bases removed from V and 1 base from J, the gap between germline ends came to 10 bases. The CDR3 runs to 14 residues. The CDR3 here is CATSSPPASYEQYF. The CDR3 DNA follows: TGTGCCACCAGCAGCCCCCCCGCGTCCTACGAGCAGTACTTC. The full variable domain, with the rest looked up from reference TRBV15 and TRBJ2-7, is DAMVIQNPRYQVTQFGKPVTLSCSQTLNHNVMYWYQQKSSQAPKLLFHYYDKDFNNEADTPDNFQSRRPNTSFCFLDIRSPGLGDTAMYLCATSSPPASYEQYFGPGTRLTVT.

The rearrangement uses TRBV2 and TRBJ2-5, with 10 bases lining up with TRBD2. The CDR3 runs to 17 residues. The V segment lost 0 bases and the J segment 5 bases; nucleotides outside the gene matches: 9. In germline, CDR1 is SNHLY, CDR2 FYNNEI. The DNA of the CDR3 is TGTGCCAGCAGTGAAGCGCCTCCGGGACTAGCGAAGGAGACCCAGTACTTC. Its protein is CASSEAPPGLAKETQYF.

This chain links TRBV28 with TRBJ1-1; tentatively, D is TRBD1 (5 bases). The length of the CDR3 is 13 residues. The ends were cut back, 4 bases at V and 9 bases at J, with 15 bases in the middle. The V gene's germline CDR1 is MDHEN and CDR2 SYDVKM. The CDR3 DNA reads TGTGCCAGCAGTTCCAGGACAACAAAGAAAGCTTTCTTT. Residues: CASSSRTTKKAFF.

This clonotype appeared a few times. The chain joins TRBV27 to TRBJ1-6, with D possibly TRBD1 on 6 matching bases. This CDR3 is 18 amino acids long. V lost 8 bases, J lost 1 base, and 21 bases lay in between. Germline V gene sequence: CDR1 MNHEY, CDR2 SMNVEV (reference sequence). CDR3: CASQRGGGLGSYNSPLHF. The CDR3 DNA sequence: TGTGCCAGCCAACGAGGGGGGGGGTTGGGTTCCTATAATTCACCCCTCCACTTT.

This clonotype was recorded once. The rearrangement joins TRBV7-8 to TRBJ2-1; D is possibly TRBD1 (6 bases). The V end was cut by 5 bases, the J end by 10 bases, with 21 bases between. The germline gives CDR1 SGHVS, CDR2 FQNEAQ. The CDR3 runs to 15 residues. CDR3 DNA sequence: TGTGCCAGCAGCCCGGTTACAGGGATGACCTACGAGCAGTTCTTC. The encoded protein is CASSPVTGMTYEQFF.

This clonotype was counted at least ten times. The chain uses TRBV20-1 and TRBJ2-7; D is uncertain. V was clipped by 5 bases and J by 7 bases, with 9 bases between them. The CDR3 sequence is 10 residues long. Germline V lookup: CDR1 DFQATT, CDR2 SNEGSKA (reference sequence). CDR3 sequence (DNA): TGCAGTGCTCTGCAAACGGAGCAGTACTTC. This codes for CSALQTEQYF.

In its sample, this clonotype was seen a few times. V usage is TRBV6-1 and J usage is TRBJ2-1; tentatively, D is TRBD1 or TRBD2 (5 bases each). The CDR3 is 17 amino acids. CDR1 is MNHNS and CDR2 is SASEGT in the germline V gene. V was clipped by 1 base and J by 2 bases, with 15 bases between them. CDR3 region: CASSEVPGGIPYNEQFF. The CDR3 coding sequence is TGTGCCAGCAGTGAAGTCCCTGGGGGAATTCCCTACAATGAGCAGTTCTTC.

The chain recombines TRBV2 with TRBJ1-6; possibly TRBD1 for D (5 bases). The CDR3 totals 15 residues. Germline V gene lookup returns CDR1 SNHLY and CDR2 FYNNEI. The V end lost 7 bases, the J end lost 7 bases, and 17 bases lay between the germline ends. The CDR3 reads CASMWGEGANSPLHF. The CDR3 nucleotides are TGTGCCAGCATGTGGGGCGAGGGCGCGAATTCACCCCTCCACTTT.

On this clonotype: At one boundary the junction diverges from the germline segment, which might be a read error. The V and J genes are TRBV19 and TRBJ2-7; weak D call: TRBD1 (5 bases). Germline values: CDR1 LNHDA, CDR2 SQIVND (reference sequence). The CDR3 has 16 residues. DNA of the CDR3: TGCGCCAGTAGTATTCTCAGCCAGGGTGGTCTCTACGACCAGTACTTC. This codes for CASSILSQGGLYDQYF.

This clonotype was detected only a few times. V usage is TRBV12-3 or TRBV12-4 and J usage is TRBJ1-5; TRBD1 is a possible D gene (6 bases). Trimming took 7 bases from V and 7 from J, leaving 14 bases between them. There are 13 residues in the CDR3. The CDR3 spells CASTNRDAQPQHF. DNA for the CDR3: TGTGCCAGCACGAACAGGGACGCCCAGCCCCAGCATTTT.

The V call is TRBV7-2, the J call TRBJ2-3; TRBD2 aligns across 7 bases. This CDR3 is built from 17 residues. Germline lookup yields CDR1 SGHTA and CDR2 FQGNSA. Germline trimming cut 2 bases from V and 3 bases from J; bases unmatched to any gene: 11. This chain's CDR3 is CASSLRSREVGTDTQYF. DNA of the CDR3: TGTGCCAGCAGCTTACGTTCCCGGGAGGTTGGGACAGATACGCAGTATTTT.

The rearrangement joins TRBV10-1 to TRBJ1-1, with a weak D call TRBD1 (5 bases). The CDR3 spans 13 residues. Germline CDR1 and CDR2: WNHNN and SYGVQD (reference sequence). The V end was cut by 6 bases, the J end by 3 bases, with 11 bases between. This chain's CDR3 is CASSDAGDTEAFF. The CDR3, as DNA: TGCGCCAGCAGCGACGCGGGGGACACTGAAGCTTTCTTT.

This clonotype was seen ten or more times. The gene calls are TRBV25-1 and TRBJ2-5; weak D call: TRBD1 (5 bases). The germline V gene encodes CDR1 MGHDK and CDR2 SYGVNS. This CDR3 has 16 residues. V gave up 5 bases and J gave up 4 bases, with 20 bases separating them. The chain's CDR3 is CASSRRAVDTSETQYF. The CDR3 coding sequence is TGTGCCAGCAGTCGCCGGGCAGTGGACACCTCAGAGACCCAGTACTTC.

The chain couples TRBV10-1 to TRBJ2-1, with 7 bases matching TRBD2. Unmatched junction bases numbered 8, after V lost 3 bases and J lost 9 bases. CDR3 length: 14 residues. The germline gives CDR1 WNHNN, CDR2 SYGVQD (reference sequence). CDR3 in DNA: TGCGCCAGCAGTGACCGGGCGGGAGAAGGTGAGCAGTTCTTC. Its translation is CASSDRAGEGEQFF.

Turning to this clonotype: A junction boundary mismatches the germline segment, possibly from a read error. The genes are TRBV7-9 and TRBJ2-7; 7 bases align to TRBD2. Germline CDR1 is SEHNR and CDR2 is FQNEAQ (reference sequence). CDR3 size: 15 residues. CDR3 region: CDSSPGGGSRHEQYF. Here the CDR3 DNA reads TGTGACAGCAGCCCAGGAGGCGGGAGTAGACACGAGCAGTACTTC.